This is a list of T cell receptor beta chains from one sample in a study of shared clonotypes between healthy human individuals. Using immunoSEQ multiplex PCR, the repertoire was profiled, and TCRdb retains in-frame clones only, with some absent. The repertoire holds around 990,000 clones, approximately 80% seen once, with 0.89% in the top ten. The source material was memory CD4+ T cells from PBMCs. The receptors here all came from a man between 18 and 29 years old in good health. Some clones in this sample may be carry-over from other donors' samples. Each CDR3 is given with its conserved first and last residue. D genes are given only for firm matches. Size is omitted from some rows. Given values are once, few, many or a class for expanded clones.

NA	TRBV5-5	TRBJ1-2	NA	TGTGCCAGCAGCTTGGAGCGCTTCGACTATGGCTACACCTTC	CASSLERFDYGYTF
once	TRBV6-1	TRBJ1-5	TRBD1	TGTGCCAGCAGTGAACACAGGGGGCATCAGCCCCAGCATTTT	CASSEHRGHQPQHF
NA	TRBV11-3	TRBJ2-7	TRBD1	TGTGCCAGCAGCTCCATGTCGACAGGGGAGAGCGACGAGCAGTACTTC	CASSSMSTGESDEQYF
few	TRBV5-4	TRBJ2-2	TRBD2	TGTGCCAGCAGCTCGCTAGCGGGAGGGCCGGCCGGGGAGCTGTTTTTT	CASSSLAGGPAGELFF
NA	TRBV5-1	TRBJ2-2	TRBD2	TGCGCCAGCAGCTTGACTAGCGGGAGGGCCAGCACCGGGGAGCTGTTTTTT	CASSLTSGRASTGELFF
NA	TRBV7-9	TRBJ2-7	NA	TGTGCCAGCAGCTTCGAGGGCGAGGGGGCCTACGAGCAGTACTTC	CASSFEGEGAYEQYF
NA	TRBV7-2	TRBJ2-1	NA	TGTGCCAGCAGCTTAGAGGTTAAGGGTGAGCAGTTCTTC	CASSLEVKGEQFF
NA	TRBV7-2	TRBJ2-1	NA	TGTGCCAGCAGCTCACACAGGGATACTGAGCAGTTCTTC	CASSSHRDTEQFF
NA	TRBV7-9	TRBJ2-1	TRBD2	TGTGCCAGCAGCCCCCGGGACTACGACAATGAGCAGTTCTTC	CASSPRDYDNEQFF
NA	TRBV11-2	TRBJ2-3	NA	TGTGCCAGCAGCTTGTACACACACACAGATACGCAGTATTTT	CASSLYTHTDTQYF
NA	TRBV7-2	TRBJ2-7	NA	TGTGCCAGCAGCTTCAGTCGTTTAGCGTACGAGCAGTACTTC	CASSFSRLAYEQYF
NA	TRBV4-3	TRBJ2-5	NA	TGCGCCAGCAGCCAAGACACACAAGAGACCCAGTACTTC	CASSQDTQETQYF
NA	TRBV4-2	TRBJ2-3	NA	TGTGCCAGCAGCCAAGATCCCCTAGACTCCGAGGGTACGCAGTATTTT	CASSQDPLDSEGTQYF
NA	TRBV28	TRBJ2-7	TRBD2	TGTGCCAGCAGCGGGCTAGCGGGAGGGCCTTCCTACGAGCAGTACTTC	CASSGLAGGPSYEQYF
NA	TRBV19	TRBJ1-2	NA	TGTGCCGGGGGGAGCAACTATGGCTACACCTTC	CAGGSNYGYTF
NA	TRBV9	TRBJ2-1	NA	TGTGCCAGCAGCGTAGCGGGGCCTGGGTACAATGAGCAGTTCTTC	CASSVAGPGYNEQFF
NA	TRBV4-3	TRBJ2-2	TRBD2	TGCGCCAGCAGCGAAACTAGCGGGAGGGGCAACACCGGGGAGCTGTTTTTT	CASSETSGRGNTGELFF
NA	TRBV28	TRBJ2-1	TRBD1	TGTGCCAGCAGCCACAGGGGATTCAATGAGCAGTTCTTC	CASSHRGFNEQFF
NA	TRBV6-6	TRBJ2-7	TRBD1	TGTGCCAGCAGTTATGGGACAGGGGCATCCGAGCAGTACTTC	CASSYGTGASEQYF
NA	TRBV28	TRBJ2-1	TRBD1	TGTGCCAGCAGTTACCTAACCGGGACAGGGGGCGATGAGCAGTTCTTC	CASSYLTGTGGDEQFF
NA	TRBV6-1	TRBJ2-6	TRBD1	TGTGCCAGCGTTCGAGCGGGACAGGGGGCTGGCGTCCTGACTTTC	CASVRAGQGAGVLTF
NA	TRBV7-2	TRBJ2-1	TRBD1	TGTGCCAGCAGCGACCGGGACAGGTTGGGCAATAAGCAGTTCTTC	CASSDRDRLGNKQFF
NA	TRBV5-1	TRBJ2-2	NA	TGCGCCAGCAGCCTGGGGATGACAGGCGCCGGGGAGCTGTTTTTT	CASSLGMTGAGELFF
NA	TRBV9	TRBJ2-2	NA	TGTGCCAGCAGCGTAGCGGCAGCCGCGAACACCGGGGAGCTGTTTTTT	CASSVAAAANTGELFF
NA	TRBV28	TRBJ2-2	NA	TGTGCCAGCAGTAACGGGGGAGCGAACACCGGGGAGCTGTTTTTT	CASSNGGANTGELFF
NA	TRBV6-6	TRBJ1-1	NA	TGTGCCAGCAGTCTTCAGGGCACTGAAGCTTTCTTT	CASSLQGTEAFF
NA	TRBV7-3	TRBJ1-2	NA	TGTGCCAGCAGCCTTGGCCCCGGGGGTAACTATGGCTACACCTTC	CASSLGPGGNYGYTF
NA	TRBV4-1	TRBJ2-1	NA	TGCGCCAGCAGCCAAGACCCCCGGGACACGGGGCACAATGAGCAGTTCTTC	CASSQDPRDTGHNEQFF